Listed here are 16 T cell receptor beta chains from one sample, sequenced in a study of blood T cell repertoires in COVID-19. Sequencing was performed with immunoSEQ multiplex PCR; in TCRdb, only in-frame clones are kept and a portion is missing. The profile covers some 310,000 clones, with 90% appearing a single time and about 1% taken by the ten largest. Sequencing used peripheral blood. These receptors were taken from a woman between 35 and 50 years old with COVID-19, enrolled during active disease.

The CDR3, as DNA: TGTGCCAGCAGTTTTGTACAGGGTAATGGCTACACCTTC. Protein sequence: CASSFVQGNGYTF. The gene calls are TRBV28 and TRBJ1-2; a possible D gene is TRBD1 (6 bases). The CDR3 covers 13 residues. Germline V gene data show CDR1 as MDHEN and CDR2 as SYDVKM. V shed 3 bases and J shed 6 bases, with 11 bases lying between them.

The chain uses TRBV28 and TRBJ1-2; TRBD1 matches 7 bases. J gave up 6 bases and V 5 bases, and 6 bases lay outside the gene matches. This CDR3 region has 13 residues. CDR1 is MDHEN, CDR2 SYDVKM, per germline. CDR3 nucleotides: TGTGCCAGCAGTCGGCAGGGGGGCCATGGCTACACCTTC. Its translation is CASSRQGGHGYTF.

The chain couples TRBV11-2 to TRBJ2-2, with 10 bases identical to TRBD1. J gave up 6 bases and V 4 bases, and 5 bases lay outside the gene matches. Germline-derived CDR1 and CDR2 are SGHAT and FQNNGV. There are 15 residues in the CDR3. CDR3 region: CASSSTGGWSGELFF. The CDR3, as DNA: TGTGCCAGCAGCTCGACAGGGGGCTGGTCCGGGGAGCTGTTTTTT.

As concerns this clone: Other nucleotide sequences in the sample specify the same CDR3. CDR3 bases: TGCAGCGTTGGAGGAGAGACCCAGTACTTC. Translation: CSVGGETQYF. The V call is TRBV29-1, the J call TRBJ2-5; D gene ambiguous. The CDR3 loop spans 10 amino acids. Trimming stripped 4 bases from V and 4 bases from J, with 4 bases between. Germline loops: CDR1 SQVTM, CDR2 ANQGSEA.

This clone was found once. CDR3 sequence reads: CASRVLAGRNNEQFF. In nucleotides, the CDR3 is TGCGCCAGCAGGGTCCTGGCGGGCCGAAACAATGAGCAGTTCTTC. The chain is built from TRBV10-1 and TRBJ2-1, with a tentative D call TRBD2 (5 bases). Looked up from germline, CDR1 is WNHNN and CDR2 is SYGVQD (reference sequence). This CDR3 has 15 amino acids. V shed 6 bases and J shed 5 bases, with 17 bases lying between them.

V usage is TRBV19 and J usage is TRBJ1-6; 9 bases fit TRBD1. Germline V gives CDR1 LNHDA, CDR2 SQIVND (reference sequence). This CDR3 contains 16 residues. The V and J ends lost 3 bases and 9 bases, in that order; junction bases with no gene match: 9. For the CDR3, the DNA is TGTGCCAGTAGTATTCGGGCCGACAGGGGGAGTTCACCCCTCCACTTT. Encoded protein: CASSIRADRGSSPLHF.

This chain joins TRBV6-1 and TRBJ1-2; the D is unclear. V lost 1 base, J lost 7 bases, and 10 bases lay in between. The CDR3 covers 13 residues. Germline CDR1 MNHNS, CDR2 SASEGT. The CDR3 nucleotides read TGTGCCAGCAGTGAAGGGTACTCGAGTGGCTACACCTTC. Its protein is CASSEGYSSGYTF.

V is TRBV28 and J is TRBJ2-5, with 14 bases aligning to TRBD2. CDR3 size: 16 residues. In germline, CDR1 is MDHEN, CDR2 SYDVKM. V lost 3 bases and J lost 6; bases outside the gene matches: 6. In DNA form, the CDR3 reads TGTGCCAGCAGTTTTGCCGGGACTAGCGGGAGAAAGACCCAGTACTTC. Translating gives CASSFAGTSGRKTQYF.

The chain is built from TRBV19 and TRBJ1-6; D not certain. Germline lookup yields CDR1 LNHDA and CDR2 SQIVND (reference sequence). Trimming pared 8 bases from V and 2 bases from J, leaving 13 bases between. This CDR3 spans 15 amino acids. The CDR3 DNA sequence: TGTGCCAGTTCTAAAAGCGTTACCTATAATTCACCCCTCCACTTT. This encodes CASSKSVTYNSPLHF.

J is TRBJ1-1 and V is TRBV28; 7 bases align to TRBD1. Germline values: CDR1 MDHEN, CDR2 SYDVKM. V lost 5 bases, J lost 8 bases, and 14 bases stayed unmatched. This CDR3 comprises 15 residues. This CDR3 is CASSRPLTGAEEAFF. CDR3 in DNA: TGTGCCAGCAGTCGCCCCCTAACAGGGGCCGAAGAAGCTTTCTTT.

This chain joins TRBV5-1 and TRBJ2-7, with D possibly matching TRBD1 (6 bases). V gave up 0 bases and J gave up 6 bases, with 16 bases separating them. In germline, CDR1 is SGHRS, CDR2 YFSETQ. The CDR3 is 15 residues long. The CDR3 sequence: CASSLVGRGSVEQYF. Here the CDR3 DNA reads TGCGCCAGCAGCTTGGTTGGCAGGGGCTCCGTCGAGCAGTACTTC.

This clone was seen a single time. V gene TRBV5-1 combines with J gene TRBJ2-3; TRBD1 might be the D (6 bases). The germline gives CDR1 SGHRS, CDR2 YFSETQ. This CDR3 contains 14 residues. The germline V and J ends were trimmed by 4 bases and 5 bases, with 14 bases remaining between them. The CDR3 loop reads CASSPRGSLDTQYF. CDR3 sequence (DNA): TGCGCCAGCAGCCCCAGGGGATCGTTAGATACGCAGTATTTT.

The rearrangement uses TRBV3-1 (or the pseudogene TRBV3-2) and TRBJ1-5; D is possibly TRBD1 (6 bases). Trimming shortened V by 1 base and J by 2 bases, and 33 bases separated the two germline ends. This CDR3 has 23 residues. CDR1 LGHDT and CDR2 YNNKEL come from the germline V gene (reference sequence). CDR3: CASSQVSDPDLGGGRGGNQPQHF. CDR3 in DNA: TGTGCCAGCAGCCAAGTGTCAGATCCGGACCTGGGAGGGGGGCGAGGTGGCAATCAGCCCCAGCATTTT.

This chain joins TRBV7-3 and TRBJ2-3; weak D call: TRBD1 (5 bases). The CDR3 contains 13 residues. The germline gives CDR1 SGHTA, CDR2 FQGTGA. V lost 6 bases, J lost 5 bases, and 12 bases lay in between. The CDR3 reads CASSSDRVDTQYF. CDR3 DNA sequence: TGTGCCAGCAGTTCCGACAGAGTAGATACGCAGTATTTT.

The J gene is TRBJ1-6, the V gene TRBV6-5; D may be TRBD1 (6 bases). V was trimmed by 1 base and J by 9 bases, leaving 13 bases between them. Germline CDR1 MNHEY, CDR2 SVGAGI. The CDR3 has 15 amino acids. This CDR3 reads CASSYFRGGGSPLHF. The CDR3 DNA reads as TGTGCCAGCAGTTACTTCAGGGGAGGGGGTTCACCCCTCCACTTT.

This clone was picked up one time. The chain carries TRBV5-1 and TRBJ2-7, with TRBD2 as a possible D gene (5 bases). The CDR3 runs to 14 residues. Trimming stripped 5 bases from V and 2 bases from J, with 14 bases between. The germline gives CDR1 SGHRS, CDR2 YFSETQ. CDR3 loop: CASREWAAAYEQYF. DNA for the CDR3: TGCGCCAGCAGGGAGTGGGCAGCGGCCTACGAGCAGTACTTC.